The entry that follows covers one T cell receptor beta chain sequence. The antigen is not known. This CDR3 contains 15 residues. With V trimmed by 2 bases and J by 4 bases, 4 bases remained unmatched. CDR1 SGHTA and CDR2 FQGTGA come from the germline V gene. This entry belongs to a study of beta chain features in type 1 diabetes. Overall study findings and caveats: Among all four CD4+ subsets, Type 1 diabetes patients had TCRB CDR3s that were moderately but significantly shorter. Relative to healthy donors, patients appeared to have naive, central memory and Treg TCRB repertoires that were more similar.

The study reverse transcribed the entire isolated RNA, so it sequenced expressed TCRB transcripts. Measured with immunoSEQ multiplex PCR; TCRdb has only the in-frame clones, and not every one. The sample lists about 270,000 clones, about 13% occurring once. This receptor was taken from a man aged 30-40 years with type 1 diabetes. The V call is TRBV7-3, the J call TRBJ2-2, with 7 nucleotides matching TRBD1. The sequenced material came from naive CD4+ T cells from blood. This chain's CDR3 is CASSLARGTTGELFF. The CDR3 bases are TGTGCCAGCAGCTTAGCCAGGGGGACCACCGGGGAGCTGTTTTTT.